Each of the 25 T cell receptor beta chains below was sequenced from the same sample in a study of blood T cell repertoires in COVID-19. Generated by immunoSEQ multiplex PCR, the TCRdb table keeps only in-frame clones and is missing some. The sample lists about 270,000 clones, roughly 89% occurring once. The sequenced sample was PBMCs or T cells enriched from blood (not recorded which). The receptors originated from a woman aged 60-75 years who had recovered from COVID-19.

Written as DNA, the CDR3 is TGTGCCAGCAGCTCCCCATTAGCGTCCTACAATGAGCAGTTCTTC. Translating gives CASSSPLASYNEQFF. This chain links TRBV5-4 with TRBJ2-1; D may be TRBD2 (5 bases). The CDR3 is made up of 15 amino acids. The V and J ends lost 3 bases and 1 base respectively, with 11 bases between them. Per the germline V gene, CDR1 is SGHNT and CDR2 is YYREEE (reference sequence).

Points on this clone: The same CDR3 can be traced to other DNA sequences in this sample. The V gene is TRBV18, the J gene TRBJ2-7; 7 positions agree with TRBD1. Losses at the gene ends were 3 bases for V and 2 bases for J; bases not matched to a gene: 4. The CDR3 loop spans 14 amino acids. Germline CDR1 is KGHSH and CDR2 is LQKENI. The CDR3 coding sequence is TGTGCCAGCTCACCTCGACAGGGAACCTACGAGCAGTACTTC. Its translation: CASSPRQGTYEQYF. The full variable domain, rest sourced from reference TRBV18 and TRBJ2-7, is NAGVMQNPRHLVRRRGQEARLRCSPMKGHSHVYWYRQLPEEGLKFMVYLQKENIIDESGMPKERFSAEFPKEGPSILRIQQVVRGDSAAYFCASSPRQGTYEQYFGPGTRLTVT.

This sequence joins TRBV5-1 and TRBJ2-1, with D perhaps matching TRBD2 (6 bases). Trimming took 3 bases from V and 5 from J, leaving 12 bases between them. The germline gives CDR1 SGHRS, CDR2 YFSETQ. The CDR3 sequence is 14 residues long. CDR3 in DNA: TGCGCCAGCAGCTCCCTCCCTAGCGACAATGAGCAGTTCTTC. Its translation: CASSSLPSDNEQFF.

The chain couples TRBV5-4 to TRBJ2-1; D is perhaps TRBD2 (6 bases). Per the germline V gene, CDR1 is SGHNT and CDR2 is YYREEE (reference sequence). The CDR3 extends over 15 amino acids. V lost 0 bases and J lost 5, with 12 bases in between. The CDR3 reads CASSLEVGGHNEQFF. The CDR3 DNA reads as TGTGCCAGCAGCTTGGAGGTGGGGGGACACAATGAGCAGTTCTTC.

The chain recombines TRBV7-4 with TRBJ1-2, with D possibly matching TRBD1 (6 bases). Germline values: CDR1 SGHVT, CDR2 SQSDAQ. Trimming removed 5 bases from V and 3 bases from J, with 19 bases in between. CDR3 size: 16 residues. CDR3 DNA sequence: TGTGCCAGCAGCCCACGCCACAGGGTCATGGACTATGGCTACACCTTC. Its protein is CASSPRHRVMDYGYTF.

J is TRBJ2-7 and V is TRBV21-1; the table calls TRBD2, which could not be checked here. TRBV21-1 has pseudogene status. The CDR3 extends over 11 amino acids. The CDR3 nucleotides are TGTGCCAGCAGCAAGAGGGAGGAGCAGTACTTC. This encodes CASSKREEQYF.

The chain employs TRBV5-1 and TRBJ1-2; the match to TRBD1 covers 10 bases. CDR3 length: 17 amino acids. The germline CDR1 and CDR2 sequences are SGHRS and YFSETQ. V lost 0 bases to trimming and J lost 8 bases; unmatched junction nucleotides: 13. The CDR3 loop is CASSLVPPGQGIGGYTF. CDR3 DNA: TGCGCCAGCAGCTTGGTCCCCCCGGGACAGGGGATTGGGGGCTACACCTTC.

The table lists this clone with a count of one. V and J are TRBV19 and TRBJ1-5, with D maybe TRBD1 (5 bases). Trimming removed 1 base from V and 5 bases from J, with 18 bases in between. CDR1 and CDR2 (germline): LNHDA, SQIVND (reference sequence). This CDR3 is built from 17 residues. The CDR3 loop reads CASSIGREYLGDQPQHF. CDR3 nucleotide sequence: TGTGCCAGTAGTATAGGCAGGGAATATTTGGGCGATCAGCCCCAGCATTTT.

This rearrangement joins TRBV19 to TRBJ1-5, with D perhaps TRBD1 (5 bases). Germline CDR1 reads LNHDA; CDR2 reads SQIVND (reference sequence). This CDR3 has 14 residues. V was trimmed by 3 bases and J by 5 bases, leaving 11 bases between them. The DNA for the CDR3 is TGTGCCAGTAGTATGGGGCACTCTGATCAGCCCCAGCATTTT. Translated, it gives CASSMGHSDQPQHF.

The chain is built from TRBV11-3 and TRBJ2-1; 13 nucleotides agree with TRBD2. Germline V lookup: CDR1 SGHNT, CDR2 YENEEA. Losses at the gene ends were 5 bases for V and 9 bases for J; bases not matched to a gene: 7. The CDR3 is 15 amino acids. The CDR3 loop reads CASSPRTSGRSEQFF. DNA for the CDR3: TGTGCCAGCAGCCCCCGGACTAGCGGGAGAAGTGAGCAGTTCTTC.

The chain employs TRBV5-1 and TRBJ2-1; tentatively, D is TRBD2 (7 bases). Trimming cost V 0 bases and J 10 bases, with 17 bases left between them. This CDR3 is 15 amino acids long. The V gene's germline CDR1 is SGHRS and CDR2 YFSETQ. CDR3 sequence: CASSLAGAGEREQFF. Written as DNA, the CDR3 is TGCGCCAGCAGCTTGGCAGGGGCGGGGGAGCGAGAGCAGTTCTTC. Using reference TRBV5-1 and TRBJ2-1 for the parts outside the CDR3, the full variable domain is KAGVTQTPRYLIKTRGQQVTLSCSPISGHRSVSWYQQTPGQGLQFLFEYFSETQRNKGNFPGRFSGRQFSNSRSEMNVSTLELGDSALYLCASSLAGAGEREQFFGPGTRLTVL.

This clone showed up just once. The chain couples TRBV4-1 to TRBJ2-3; tentatively, D is TRBD1 (6 bases). The CDR3 length is 18 residues. CDR1 is MGHRA, CDR2 YSYEKL, per germline. V lost 2 bases and J 3 bases, leaving 21 bases between the germline ends. The CDR3 here is CASSQLISMGTRTDTQYF. The CDR3 DNA is TGCGCCAGCAGCCAACTGATCTCTATGGGGACAAGGACAGATACGCAGTATTTT.

CDR3 sequence reads: CASSAPGGVKADTQYF. For the CDR3, the DNA is TGTGCCAGCAGCGCACCCGGGGGGGTTAAGGCAGATACGCAGTATTTT. The chain combines TRBV9 with TRBJ2-3, with TRBD2 matching over 8 bases. The junction had 10 bases not matched to a gene; V was cut back by 3 bases and J by 4 bases. The germline V gene encodes CDR1 SGDLS and CDR2 YYNGEE. The CDR3 spans 16 residues. Full variable domain (rest looked up from reference TRBV9 and TRBJ2-3): DSGVTQTPKHLITATGQRVTLRCSPRSGDLSVYWYQQSLDQGLQFLIQYYNGEERAKGNILERFSAQQFPDLHSELNLSSLELGDSALYFCASSAPGGVKADTQYFGPGTRLTVL.

Here the CDR3 reads CAWSAGRGPFSYNEQFF. CDR3 coding DNA: TGTGCCTGGAGTGCTGGGCGGGGGCCCTTTTCCTACAATGAGCAGTTCTTC. The chain has TRBV30 and TRBJ2-1; D perhaps matches TRBD2 (7 bases). This CDR3 has 17 amino acids. From germline, CDR1 is GTSNPN and CDR2 SVGIG (reference sequence). V lost 1 base to trimming and J lost 1 base, with 17 bases between them.

As regards this clone: The sample contains more than one DNA sequence encoding this CDR3. The V and J genes are TRBV30 and TRBJ1-1, with D perhaps matching TRBD1 (5 bases). The CDR3 length is 14 residues. Germline V gene lookup returns CDR1 GTSNPN and CDR2 SVGIG (reference sequence). V shed 0 bases and J shed 1 base, with 9 bases lying between them. The CDR3 bases are TGTGCCTGGAGTGTCATTCAGGGGAACACTGAAGCTTTCTTT. Residues: CAWSVIQGNTEAFF.

This sequence joins TRBV7-6 and TRBJ1-5, with D possibly TRBD1 on 6 matching bases. CDR1 is SGHVS, CDR2 FNYEAQ, per germline. Trimming cost V 4 bases and J 4 bases, with 8 bases left between them. This CDR3 is 13 amino acids long. The CDR3 reads CASSSGVNQPQHF. CDR3 in DNA: TGTGCCAGCAGCTCAGGGGTAAATCAGCCCCAGCATTTT. Combining the CDR3 with reference TRBV7-6 and TRBJ1-5 gives the whole variable domain GAGVSQSPRYKVTKRGQDVALRCDPISGHVSLYWYRQALGQGPEFLTYFNYEAQQDKSGLPNDRFSAERPEGSISTLTIQRTEQRDSAMYRCASSSGVNQPQHFGDGTRLSIL.

The J gene is TRBJ1-1, the V gene TRBV27; no firm D call. The CDR3 contains 15 residues. The V gene lost 1 base and the J gene lost 1 base, with 10 bases spanning the gap. The germline V gene encodes CDR1 MNHEY and CDR2 SMNVEV (reference sequence). CDR3 sequence: CASSLYGEGNTEAFF. Written as DNA, the CDR3 is TGTGCCAGCAGTTTATACGGGGAGGGGAACACTGAAGCTTTCTTT.

V usage is TRBV12-3 or TRBV12-4 and J usage is TRBJ1-1, with D possibly being TRBD1 (6 bases). CDR3 length: 13 residues. Trimming took off 6 bases at V and 5 bases at J, with 13 bases between the two ends. The CDR3 DNA reads as TGTGCCAGCAGCAAGGGGGTCCCGACTGAAGCTTTCTTT. Translation gives CASSKGVPTEAFF.

J is TRBJ1-4 and V is TRBV3-1 (or the pseudogene TRBV3-2); D is ambiguous. This CDR3 is 12 amino acids long. Germline assignment: CDR1 LGHDT and CDR2 YNNKEL (reference sequence). Trimming left V 0 bases short and J 12 bases short, with 8 bases between. The CDR3 DNA sequence: TGTGCCAGCAGCCAAGAGTTGGAGGAACTGTTTTTT. Translating it yields CASSQELEELFF.

The chain recombines TRBV5-1 with TRBJ2-2; 7 nucleotides align to TRBD1. The CDR3 covers 15 residues. V shed 4 bases and J 4 bases; nucleotides not matched to a gene: 7. Per germline, CDR1 SGHRS and CDR2 YFSETQ. In DNA, the CDR3 is TGCGCCAGCAGCGGAATACAGGGGAGCACCGGGGAGCTGTTTTTT. Translating gives CASSGIQGSTGELFF.

The count of this clone is one. V gene TRBV7-9 combines with J gene TRBJ1-1; the D is unclear. V shed 4 bases and J shed 0 bases, with 9 bases lying between them. Germline V gene sequence: CDR1 SEHNR, CDR2 FQNEAQ (reference sequence). The CDR3 covers 14 residues. The CDR3 DNA sequence: TGTGCCAGCAGCTCCCAGACAATGAACACTGAAGCTTTCTTT. It specifies CASSSQTMNTEAFF.

This clone was seen a single time. The chain combines TRBV29-1 with TRBJ2-7, with D unclear. Trimming left V 1 base short and J 3 bases short, with 10 bases between. This CDR3 region has 13 residues. CDR1 SQVTM and CDR2 ANQGSEA come from the germline V gene. The CDR3 loop is CSVEAPPGYEQYF. The DNA of the CDR3 is TGCAGCGTTGAAGCCCCCCCGGGCTACGAGCAGTACTTC.

The genes are TRBV7-9 and TRBJ2-7; the D gene is possibly TRBD1 (5 bases). Germline-derived CDR1 and CDR2 are SEHNR and FQNEAQ (reference sequence). The V end lost 4 bases, the J end lost 0 bases, and 13 bases lay between the germline ends. The CDR3 is 15 amino acids. The CDR3: CASSSDTMSSYEQYF. The CDR3 DNA reads TGTGCCAGCAGCTCGGACACCATGAGCTCCTACGAGCAGTACTTC.

This chain connects TRBV5-1 to TRBJ1-1; perhaps TRBD1 as D (5 bases). Germline V gene lookup returns CDR1 SGHRS and CDR2 YFSETQ. The CDR3 covers 15 residues. Trimming took 0 bases from V and 3 from J, leaving 12 bases between them. DNA for the CDR3: TGCGCCAGCAGCTTGGAAGGGACTGGGTACACTGAAGCTTTCTTT. Amino acids: CASSLEGTGYTEAFF.

The chain combines TRBV29-1 with TRBJ2-1; 7 bases match TRBD1. V was pared by 3 bases and J by 4 bases, with 3 bases of the junction left unmatched. The CDR3 spans 13 residues. CDR1 is SQVTM, CDR2 ANQGSEA, per germline. The DNA for the CDR3 is TGCAGCGTTGATAGACAGGGTTACAATGAGCAGTTCTTC. Protein product: CSVDRQGYNEQFF.